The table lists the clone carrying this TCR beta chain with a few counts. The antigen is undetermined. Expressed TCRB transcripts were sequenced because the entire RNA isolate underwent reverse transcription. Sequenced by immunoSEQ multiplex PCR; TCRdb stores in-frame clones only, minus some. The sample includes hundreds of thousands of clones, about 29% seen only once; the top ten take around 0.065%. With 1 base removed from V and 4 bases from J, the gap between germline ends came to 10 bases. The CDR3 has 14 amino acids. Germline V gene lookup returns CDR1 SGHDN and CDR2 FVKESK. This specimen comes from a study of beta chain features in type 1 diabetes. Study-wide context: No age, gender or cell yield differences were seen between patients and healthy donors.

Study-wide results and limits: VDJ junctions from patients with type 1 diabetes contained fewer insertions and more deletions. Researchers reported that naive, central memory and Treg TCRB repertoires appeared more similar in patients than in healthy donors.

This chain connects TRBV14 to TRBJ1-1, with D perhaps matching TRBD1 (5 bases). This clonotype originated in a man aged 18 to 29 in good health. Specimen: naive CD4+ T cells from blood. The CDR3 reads CASSQGRGSTEAFF. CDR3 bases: TGTGCCAGCAGCCAAGGTAGGGGAAGCACTGAAGCTTTCTTT. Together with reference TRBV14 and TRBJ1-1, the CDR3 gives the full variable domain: EAGVTQFPSHSVIEKGQTVTLRCDPISGHDNLYWYRRVMGKEIKFLLHFVKESKQDESGMPNNRFLAERTGGTYSTLKVQPAELEDSGVYFCASSQGRGSTEAFFGQGTRLTVV.